This TCR beta chain was identified during a study of shared clonotypes between healthy human individuals. Study-level findings and limits: Owing to a small donor count, the genetic and exposure-history diversity represented was limited. Clonotype sharing among donors likely depends on sequencing depth.

Evenly divided among several immunoSEQ plates was the genomic DNA of each subset. Measured with immunoSEQ multiplex PCR; TCRdb has only the in-frame clones, and not every one. The repertoire includes about 500,000 clones, 77% of them detected once, and around 12% sits in the top ten. Roughly 90 million PBMCs served as the genomic DNA source for unsorted samples. For this clone: Its antigen is undetermined. This likely traces to a read error, being one base from a far larger clone.

CDR1 and CDR2 from the germline V gene are LGHNA and YSLEER. The CDR3 covers 16 residues. Trimming removed 0 bases from V and 5 bases from J; junction bases left unmatched: 8. The sequenced material came from PBMCs. The V and J genes are TRBV4-3 and TRBJ2-5; 8 bases are a match to TRBD1. The TCR sequence derives from a middle-aged woman in good health. Some clones in this sample may be carry-over from other donors' samples. CDR3 loop: CASSQETGTGGETQYF. The CDR3 DNA is TGCGCCAGCAGCCAAGAAACCGGGACAGGCGGTGAGACCCAGTACTTC.